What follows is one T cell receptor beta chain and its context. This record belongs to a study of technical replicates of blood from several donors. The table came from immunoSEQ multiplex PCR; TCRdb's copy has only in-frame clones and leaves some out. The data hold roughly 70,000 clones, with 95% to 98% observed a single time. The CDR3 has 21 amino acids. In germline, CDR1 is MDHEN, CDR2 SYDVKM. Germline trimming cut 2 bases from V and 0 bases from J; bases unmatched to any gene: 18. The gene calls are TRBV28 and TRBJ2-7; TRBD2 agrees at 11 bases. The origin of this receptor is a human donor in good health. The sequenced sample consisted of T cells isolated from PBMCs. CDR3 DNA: TGTGCCAGCAGTTTACCCCGTACTGGACTAGCGGGCGTGCCAAACTCCTACGAGCAGTACTTC. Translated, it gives CASSLPRTGLAGVPNSYEQYF.